This T cell receptor (beta chain) was obtained from a study of T cell responses to AZD1222 COVID-19 vaccine. Study-wide context: Combined were second doses at about 4 or about 12 weeks.

CDR1 is SGHRS and CDR2 is YFSETQ in the germline V gene. The CDR3 runs to 18 residues. V was pared by 2 bases and J by 4 bases, with 16 bases of the junction left unmatched. Data came from immunoSEQ multiplex PCR; TCRdb stores just in-frame clones and leaves some out. The sample lists 80,000 to 100,000 clones, roughly 89% occurring once. Note on this clone: Its antigen is unknown.

Study findings and constraints: Just 5 or 6 AZD1222 recipients tested seropositive at baseline. Unmutated variant regions reportedly attract nearly half of all spike-specific TCRs. Mapped onto spike, vaccine-associated CD4 TCRs spanned it and were dominant at 160-218 and 743-854.

The clonotype was recovered from an adult in good health. The sample here was peripheral blood, taken on day 0 of AZD1222 vaccination. J is TRBJ1-1 and V is TRBV5-1, with 8 bases lining up with TRBD1. The CDR3 bases are TGCGCCAGCAGCTTAGGACAGGGTGCCCTCTCACTAAGCACTGAAGCTTTCTTT. This sequence encodes CASSLGQGALSLSTEAFF.